The 11 T cell receptor beta chains in this list originate from one sample, sequenced in a study of blood T cell repertoires in COVID-19. The data were produced by immunoSEQ multiplex PCR, yet TCRdb's version contains in-frame clones alone and is incomplete. The sample holds tens of thousands of clones, 80% seen once. What was sequenced was peripheral blood. These receptors all come from a human donor in a cohort sampled during active COVID-19.

About this clone itself: The junction departs from germline at one end; a sequencing error may be responsible. Distinct nucleotide sequences in the sample also encode this CDR3. The genes are TRBV7-9 and TRBJ1-3; D may be TRBD1 (5 bases). CDR3 size: 14 residues. Germline V gene data show CDR1 as SEHNR and CDR2 as FQNEAQ (reference sequence). The chain's CDR3 is CASSLAQGGNTIYF. The CDR3 DNA reads TGTGCCAGCAGCCTAGCGCAGGGCGGAAACACCATATATTTT.

The CDR3 DNA reads TGCAGCGTTGTGGGGCCCACAGGTGAAGCTTTCTTT. Translated, it gives CSVVGPTGEAFF. This sequence joins TRBV29-1 and TRBJ1-1; TRBD1 is a possible D gene (5 bases). Germline CDR1 is SQVTM and CDR2 is ANQGSEA. The CDR3 has 12 residues. Trimming took 4 bases from V and 7 from J, leaving 13 bases between them.

The rearrangement joins TRBV19 to TRBJ2-5; the D gene is possibly TRBD1 (6 bases). The ends were cut back, 5 bases at V and 0 bases at J, with 13 bases in the middle. Germline CDR1 is LNHDA and CDR2 is SQIVND (reference sequence). CDR3 size: 15 residues. CDR3 region: CASSSPGAYQETQYF. The CDR3 nucleotides are TGTGCCAGTAGTTCCCCAGGGGCGTACCAAGAGACCCAGTACTTC.

The chain joins TRBV19 to TRBJ2-1, with TRBD2 matching over 11 bases. The CDR3 extends over 18 amino acids. The J segment lost 2 bases and the V segment lost 4 bases, leaving 10 bases of the junction unmatched. Germline CDR1 and CDR2: LNHDA and SQIVND (reference sequence). The CDR3 nucleotides are TGTGCCAGTAGTAACCGCTTGACTAGCGGGACGCCCTACAATGAGCAGTTCTTC. It is translated as CASSNRLTSGTPYNEQFF.

V gene TRBV18 combines with J gene TRBJ1-6; D might be TRBD1 (5 bases). The CDR3 extends over 15 amino acids. V was pared by 2 bases and J by 6 bases, with 11 bases between. Germline V gene lookup returns CDR1 KGHSH and CDR2 LQKENI. For the CDR3, the DNA is TGTGCCAGCTCACCAGAGCAGGGAGGTAATTCACCCCTCCACTTT. Amino acids: CASSPEQGGNSPLHF.

The table lists this clone with a count of one. The V call is TRBV5-1, the J call TRBJ2-6; TRBD1 aligns across 8 bases. Trimming at V came to 1 base and at J to 3 bases, leaving 9 bases not matched to a gene. The CDR3 loop spans 18 amino acids. Germline values: CDR1 SGHRS, CDR2 YFSETQ. In DNA, the CDR3 is TGCGCCAGCAGCTTGACGGGGCAGGGGGCAGGTGGGGCCAACGTCCTGACTTTC. Its translation is CASSLTGQGAGGANVLTF.

This clone was recorded once. The rearrangement uses TRBV28 and TRBJ2-7, with a tentative D call TRBD2 (6 bases). Per the germline V gene, CDR1 is MDHEN and CDR2 is SYDVKM. This CDR3 spans 15 amino acids. Trimming removed 3 bases from V and 3 bases from J, with 15 bases in between. This chain's CDR3 is CASSLAALGGYEQYF. The CDR3 DNA is TGTGCCAGCAGTTTGGCGGCCCTGGGAGGCTACGAGCAGTACTTC.

The CDR3 DNA follows: TGTGCCAGCAGTTTCAGGGAAACCGGGGAGCTGTTTTTT. This codes for CASSFRETGELFF. The rearrangement links TRBV27 to TRBJ2-2; possibly TRBD1 for D (5 bases). In germline, CDR1 is MNHEY, CDR2 SMNVEV (reference sequence). The CDR3 consists of 13 residues. V dropped 3 bases and J dropped 5 bases, with 7 bases sitting between them.

The CDR3 sequence is CASRGTGDLGNTIYF. CDR3 in DNA: TGTGCCAGCAGGGGGACAGGGGATCTAGGAAACACCATATATTTT. The chain couples TRBV5-4 to TRBJ1-3; 10 bases are shared with TRBD1. Germline trimming cut 5 bases from V and 4 bases from J; bases unmatched to any gene: 6. The germline V gene encodes CDR1 SGHNT and CDR2 YYREEE (reference sequence). This CDR3 comprises 15 residues.

This chain joins TRBV28 and TRBJ1-4; 7 nucleotides match TRBD1. The CDR3 loop spans 14 amino acids. With 5 bases clipped from V and 8 bases from J, the junction kept 8 bases outside the gene matches. Germline CDR1 is MDHEN and CDR2 is SYDVKM. The CDR3 sequence is CASSLAGGVEKLFF. The CDR3 DNA reads TGTGCCAGCAGTCTGGCAGGGGGTGTCGAAAAACTGTTTTTT.

The chain couples TRBV6-4 to TRBJ2-7; D not resolved. The V gene lost 6 bases and the J gene lost 8 bases, with 14 bases spanning the gap. This CDR3 comprises 12 residues. Germline CDR1 is MRHNA and CDR2 is SNTAGT. The CDR3 here is CASRREEPKQYF. The CDR3 DNA reads TGTGCCAGCAGGAGAGAAGAGCCCAAGCAGTACTTC.